This passage covers 29 T cell receptor beta chains from one sample sequenced in a study of cytomegalovirus exposure and HLA in healthy donors. The PCR ran on 60 Vbeta and 13 Jbeta primers. Measured with immunoSEQ multiplex PCR; TCRdb has only the in-frame clones, and not every one. The sample carries over 95,000 clones, about 74% recorded once. Sequences were obtained from PBMCs. The receptors shown here come from a female donor in good health and CMV-seronegative.

The CDR3 bases are TGCGCCAGCAGCTTGGGAGGGGGTTATATCTCCTACGAGCAGTACTTC. Its protein product is CASSLGGGYISYEQYF. This chain joins TRBV5-1 and TRBJ2-7, with a tentative D call TRBD1 (6 bases). V lost 0 bases and J 0 bases, leaving 13 bases between the germline ends. Looked up from germline, CDR1 is SGHRS and CDR2 is YFSETQ. The CDR3 spans 16 residues.

This clone showed up just once. The chain employs TRBV7-2 and TRBJ2-5; D perhaps matches TRBD1 (6 bases). V dropped 5 bases and J dropped 5 bases, with 12 bases sitting between them. The germline V gene encodes CDR1 SGHTA and CDR2 FQGNSA. The CDR3 totals 13 residues. CDR3 in DNA: TGTGCCAGCAGCATTGGGGGCTGGGAGACCCAGTACTTC. It codes for CASSIGGWETQYF.

The chain has TRBV2 and TRBJ2-5; perhaps TRBD1 as D (5 bases). The CDR3 loop spans 11 amino acids. Germline CDR1 and CDR2: SNHLY and FYNNEI. V was trimmed by 6 bases and J by 5 bases, leaving 7 bases between them. CDR3 DNA: TGTGCCAGCAGCAGGGTGGAGACCCAGTACTTC. Encoded protein: CASSRVETQYF.

This clone was recorded a few times. The genes are TRBV19 and TRBJ1-4, with D possibly TRBD1 on 5 matching bases. The CDR3 is 16 residues long. The germline V gene encodes CDR1 LNHDA and CDR2 SQIVND (reference sequence). Trimming removed 1 base from V and 7 bases from J, with 16 bases in between. The DNA of the CDR3 is TGTGCCAGTAGTATAGTCGGACCGAAAGGGGTTGAAAAACTGTTTTTT. It specifies CASSIVGPKGVEKLFF.

The chain recombines TRBV6-1 with TRBJ1-4; the D gene is possibly TRBD1 (6 bases). Germline V CDR1 and CDR2: MNHNS, SASEGT. Between the trimmed V and J ends, which lost 2 bases and 7 bases, there was a span of 11 bases. The CDR3 contains 14 residues. CDR3 bases: TGTGCCAGCAGTGAAAGGGGGGAGGGTGAAAAACTGTTTTTT. Residues: CASSERGEGEKLFF.

This clone turned up a few times. The rearrangement links TRBV19 to TRBJ1-1; D gene ambiguous. V lost 1 base to trimming and J lost 8 bases, with 11 bases between them. This CDR3 is 13 amino acids long. The germline V gene has CDR1 LNHDA and CDR2 SQIVND (reference sequence). CDR3 protein: CASSIGAAGEAFF. The CDR3 coding sequence is TGTGCCAGTAGTATAGGGGCGGCGGGGGAAGCTTTCTTT.

This clone showed up just a few times. The CDR3 coding sequence is TGTGCCAGCAGCTTTCAGGGCGCTCGCTACGAGCAGTACTTC. It translates to CASSFQGARYEQYF. J is TRBJ2-7 and V is TRBV5-6; D perhaps matches TRBD1 (5 bases). CDR1 SGHDT and CDR2 YYEEEE come from the germline V gene. Trimming took 2 bases from V and 3 from J, leaving 12 bases between them. The CDR3 totals 14 residues.

This sequence joins TRBV2 and TRBJ1-5; D is possibly TRBD1 (5 bases). The V end lost 3 bases, the J end lost 7 bases, and 10 bases lay between the germline ends. Germline V gene data show CDR1 as SNHLY and CDR2 as FYNNEI. The CDR3 has 13 amino acids. CDR3 sequence reads: CASSDHGQQPQHF. The CDR3 coding sequence is TGTGCCAGCAGTGACCACGGACAACAGCCCCAGCATTTT.

The chain joins TRBV5-1 to TRBJ1-2; 7 nucleotides line up with TRBD1. Trimming took 1 base from V and 2 from J; bases not matched to a gene: 2. The CDR3 sequence is 14 residues long. Germline CDR1 is SGHRS and CDR2 is YFSETQ. The CDR3 DNA reads as TGCGCCAGCAGCTTGTCAGGGGGAAACTATGGCTACACCTTC. Translation gives CASSLSGGNYGYTF.

This chain links TRBV29-1 with TRBJ2-2; TRBD2 matches at 9 bases. From germline, CDR1 is SQVTM and CDR2 ANQGSEA. There are 15 residues in the CDR3. The junction had 5 bases not matched to a gene; V was cut back by 3 bases and J by 3 bases. The CDR3 here is CSVDFSGGHTGELFF. Here the CDR3 DNA reads TGCAGCGTTGATTTCAGCGGGGGGCACACCGGGGAGCTGTTTTTT.

The V gene is TRBV19, the J gene TRBJ1-3; TRBD1 might be the D (6 bases). The length of the CDR3 is 15 residues. The V gene lost 5 bases and the J gene lost 3 bases, with 14 bases spanning the gap. Germline V gene sequence: CDR1 LNHDA, CDR2 SQIVND (reference sequence). CDR3 loop: CASSSSWTVGNTIYF. CDR3 in DNA: TGTGCCAGTAGTTCCTCATGGACAGTTGGAAACACCATATATTTT.

V is TRBV6-1 and J is TRBJ2-3, with TRBD2 matching over 10 bases. The germline V gene encodes CDR1 MNHNS and CDR2 SASEGT. The CDR3 consists of 18 residues. V was clipped by 3 bases and J by 3 bases; unmatched bases: 12. The CDR3 nucleotides read TGTGCCAGCAGTGATAGGGTCCTAGCGGGGGTATTAACAGATACGCAGTATTTT. It specifies CASSDRVLAGVLTDTQYF.

The rearrangement joins TRBV30 to TRBJ2-7, with 7 nucleotides matching TRBD1. V lost 1 base, J lost 3 bases, and 3 bases stayed unmatched. From germline, CDR1 is GTSNPN and CDR2 SVGIG (reference sequence). CDR3 length: 13 amino acids. CDR3 in amino acids: CAWSGDRVYEQYF. CDR3 DNA: TGTGCCTGGAGTGGCGACAGGGTCTACGAGCAGTACTTC. Variable domain in full (rest from reference TRBV30 and TRBJ2-7): SQTIHQWPATLVQPVGSPLSLECTVEGTSNPNLYWYRQAAGRGLQLLFYSVGIGQISSEVPQNLSASRPQDRQFILSSKKLLLSDSGFYLCAWSGDRVYEQYFGPGTRLTVT.

V and J are TRBV12-5 and TRBJ1-6, with unresolved D. The CDR3 contains 13 residues. V was cut by 0 bases and J by 8 bases, with 5 bases left in between. CDR1 is LGHNT and CDR2 is FRNRAP in the germline V gene. CDR3 protein: CASGLVSDSPLHF. Here the CDR3 DNA reads TGTGCTAGTGGTTTGGTATCGGATTCACCCCTCCACTTT.

The table lists this clone with a count of one. The chain is built from TRBV28 and TRBJ2-7; D not resolved. The CDR3 sequence is 12 residues long. V was shortened by 3 bases and J by 3 bases, with 6 bases between the two germline ends. Germline V gene lookup returns CDR1 MDHEN and CDR2 SYDVKM. The CDR3 sequence: CASSFSYYEQYF. Here the CDR3 DNA reads TGTGCCAGCAGTTTTTCTTACTACGAGCAGTACTTC. The whole variable domain, remainder taken from reference TRBV28 and TRBJ2-7, is DVKVTQSSRYLVKRTGEKVFLECVQDMDHENMFWYRQDPGLGLRLIYFSYDVKMKEKGDIPEGYSVSREKKERFSLILESASTNQTSMYLCASSFSYYEQYFGPGTRLTVT.

V gene TRBV2 combines with J gene TRBJ1-6, with D possibly matching TRBD1 (5 bases). V lost 1 base and J lost 2, with 6 bases in between. Germline assignment: CDR1 SNHLY and CDR2 FYNNEI. The CDR3 totals 15 residues. Written as DNA, the CDR3 is TGTGCCAGCAGTGAAGGGGGCCCCTATAATTCACCCCTCCACTTT. Its protein product is CASSEGGPYNSPLHF.

This chain connects TRBV7-9 to TRBJ2-1, with TRBD2 identical over 9 bases. CDR3 length: 14 residues. Germline CDR1 reads SEHNR; CDR2 reads FQNEAQ (reference sequence). The ends lost 5 bases at V and 10 bases at J; junction bases unmatched: 9. CDR3 in amino acids: CASSRAGGRSEQFF. In nucleotides, the CDR3 is TGTGCCAGCAGCCGGGCGGGGGGGCGATCGGAGCAGTTCTTC.

J is TRBJ2-3 and V is TRBV30, with 11 bases that match TRBD1. The germline V gene encodes CDR1 GTSNPN and CDR2 SVGIG (reference sequence). With 1 base clipped from V and 0 bases from J, the junction kept 12 bases outside the gene matches. The CDR3 contains 19 residues. CDR3 DNA: TGTGCCTGGAGTGGCATGAGGGACAGGGGGTACGGCAGCACAGATACGCAGTATTTT. This encodes CAWSGMRDRGYGSTDTQYF.

The chain employs TRBV28 and TRBJ2-7; 7 nucleotides match TRBD1. The V and J ends lost 4 bases and 4 bases, in that order; junction bases with no gene match: 7. Germline V lookup: CDR1 MDHEN, CDR2 SYDVKM. The CDR3 has 14 residues. The CDR3 loop reads CASSSGQLLYEQYF. CDR3 nucleotide sequence: TGTGCCAGCAGTTCGGGACAGCTATTATACGAGCAGTACTTC.

The chain joins TRBV7-2 to TRBJ1-2, with a possible D match to TRBD1 (5 bases). CDR3 length equals 12 residues. The germline V and J ends were trimmed by 5 bases and 3 bases, with 7 bases remaining between them. Germline V gives CDR1 SGHTA, CDR2 FQGNSA. CDR3: CASSETDYGYTF. The CDR3 bases are TGTGCCAGCAGCGAGACAGACTATGGCTACACCTTC.

The chain joins TRBV4-3 to TRBJ2-7; unclear D gene. CDR1 LGHNA and CDR2 YSLEER come from the germline V gene. V was shortened by 0 bases and J by 2 bases, with 8 bases between the two germline ends. The CDR3 runs to 14 residues. In DNA form, the CDR3 reads TGCGCCAGCAGCCAAGATCAGGTAGCCTACGAGCAGTACTTC. Translated: CASSQDQVAYEQYF.

V usage is TRBV14 and J usage is TRBJ2-5; 11 bases align to TRBD2. Germline CDR1 reads SGHDN; CDR2 reads FVKESK. V lost 3 bases, J lost 4 bases, and 13 bases stayed unmatched. This CDR3 is built from 18 residues. In DNA, the CDR3 is TGTGCCAGCAGCCAGCCTTCGGGACTAGCGGAGACTCTAGAGACCCAGTACTTC. Encoded protein: CASSQPSGLAETLETQYF.

This rearrangement joins TRBV11-2 to TRBJ2-7; possible D gene TRBD2, 5 bases. Germline V CDR1 and CDR2: SGHAT, FQNNGV. The CDR3 runs 13 residues. V gave up 10 bases and J gave up 0 bases, with 13 bases separating them. The CDR3 sequence: CATLGDGSYEQYF. The DNA for the CDR3 is TGTGCCACCCTGGGAGACGGCTCCTACGAGCAGTACTTC.

This rearrangement joins TRBV9 to TRBJ2-2; D gene ambiguous. Per germline, CDR1 SGDLS and CDR2 YYNGEE. The CDR3 runs to 14 residues. Trimming left V 1 base short and J 4 bases short, with 8 bases between. CDR3 loop: CASSVNPGTGELFF. The DNA for the CDR3 is TGTGCCAGCAGCGTAAATCCGGGCACCGGGGAGCTGTTTTTT. The whole variable domain, filled in from reference TRBV9 and TRBJ2-2, reads DSGVTQTPKHLITATGQRVTLRCSPRSGDLSVYWYQQSLDQGLQFLIQYYNGEERAKGNILERFSAQQFPDLHSELNLSSLELGDSALYFCASSVNPGTGELFFGEGSRLTVL.

A single count supports this clone. The chain carries TRBV5-6 and TRBJ2-7, with TRBD2 identical over 9 bases. The CDR3 runs 17 residues. Trimming at V came to 2 bases and at J to 5 bases, leaving 14 bases not matched to a gene. CDR1 SGHDT and CDR2 YYEEEE come from the germline V gene. The CDR3: CASSFWRGGRNLNEQYF. The CDR3 DNA reads as TGTGCCAGCAGCTTCTGGCGGGGGGGACGGAACCTTAACGAGCAGTACTTC.

A word on this clone: One end of the junction is discordant with germline, which a read error may explain. The genes are TRBV7-9 and TRBJ2-1; D not certain. CDR1 is SEHNR, CDR2 FQNEAQ, per germline (reference sequence). CDR3 length: 16 residues. For the CDR3, the DNA is TGTTCCAGCAGCCAAGTCAGGCTGAGCTCCTACAATGAGCAGTTCTTC. This gives the protein CSSSQVRLSSYNEQFF. The full variable domain, completed using reference TRBV7-9 and TRBJ2-1, is DTGVSQNPRHKITKRGQNVTFRCDPISEHNRLYWYRQTLGQGPEFLTYFQNEAQLEKSRLLSDRFSAERPKGSFSTLEIQRTEQGDSAMYLCSSSQVRLSSYNEQFFGPGTRLTVL.

V gene TRBV6-1 combines with J gene TRBJ1-6; tentatively, D is TRBD1 (6 bases). V was cut by 6 bases and J by 7 bases, with 16 bases left in between. Germline V gene data show CDR1 as MNHNS and CDR2 as SASEGT. This CDR3 has 15 amino acids. The DNA for the CDR3 is TGTGCCAGCAGACACGCGACAGGATTAAATTCACCCCTCCACTTT. Protein: CASRHATGLNSPLHF.

The rearrangement joins TRBV4-3 to TRBJ2-5; 8 bases match TRBD1. The J call may be mistaken, given a closer DNA end match to TRBJ2-7. This CDR3 comprises 16 residues. Germline-derived CDR1 and CDR2 are LGHNA and YSLEER. DNA for the CDR3: TGCGCCAGCAGCCAGTATACAGGGGGTAGTTCCTACGAGCAGTACTTC. Protein sequence: CASSQYTGGSSYEQYF.

The J gene is TRBJ1-1, the V gene TRBV27, with 7 bases identical to TRBD1. V lost 5 bases, J lost 4 bases, and 7 bases stayed unmatched. This CDR3 spans 14 amino acids. The germline CDR1 and CDR2 sequences are MNHEY and SMNVEV (reference sequence). This CDR3 is CASSRGGVGTEAFF. CDR3 in DNA: TGTGCCAGCAGTCGAGGGGGCGTGGGCACTGAAGCTTTCTTT.